The 27 T cell receptor beta chains below come from one sample, sequenced in a study of blood T cells in healthy people across ages. A second PCR, run for roughly 7 to 12 cycles, used a sample-barcoded 5' primer plus a J-beta primer mix. TCRdb ran MiXCR on the 5' RACE reads and lists one entry per CDR3 protein. The table records approximately 360,000 distinct CDR3 sequences, about half of them present only once. Source material: blood. All receptors derive from a man in his sixties in good health.

The chain uses TRBV20-1 and TRBJ2-5; TRBD2 matches 11 bases. The trim removed 3 bases at V and 2 bases at J, leaving 11 bases unmatched. This CDR3 spans 17 amino acids. Germline lookup yields CDR1 DFQATT and CDR2 SNEGSKA (reference sequence). CDR3 amino acids: CSASLGLAGRIQETQYF. The CDR3 coding sequence is TGCAGTGCTAGTCTAGGACTAGCGGGCCGGATTCAAGAGACCCAGTACTTC.

The V call is TRBV21-1, the J call TRBJ1-1; the table's D gene call, TRBD1, was not cross checked with the DNA. TRBV21-1 is deemed a pseudogene. The CDR3 consists of 17 residues. The CDR3 protein is CAGNDAPRRTPNTEAFF. CDR3 DNA: TGTGCCGGCAACGACGCACCCCGAAGGACACCGAACACTGAAGCTTTCTTT.

The CDR3 bases are TGTGCCAGCACCCGAAGCAGGGCTACAGATACGCAGTATTTT. Residues: CASTRSRATDTQYF. This chain connects TRBV12-3 or TRBV12-4 to TRBJ2-3; tentatively, D is TRBD1 (5 bases). This CDR3 comprises 14 residues. Trimming cost V 7 bases and J 3 bases, with 14 bases left between them.

This clonotype showed up just a few times. J is TRBJ2-5 and V is TRBV4-2; no clear D gene. Germline assignment: CDR1 LGHNA and CDR2 YNFKEQ. There are 14 residues in the CDR3. The V gene lost 1 base and the J gene lost 3 bases, with 9 bases spanning the gap. The CDR3 region is CASSQADLKETQYF. The CDR3 nucleotides read TGTGCCAGCAGCCAAGCGGACCTAAAAGAGACCCAGTACTTC.

The chain couples TRBV20-1 to TRBJ2-3; 7 nucleotides align to TRBD1. Germline CDR1 is DFQATT and CDR2 is SNEGSKA (reference sequence). The J segment lost 2 bases and the V segment lost 2 bases, leaving 7 bases of the junction unmatched. CDR3 length: 15 residues. The CDR3, as DNA: TGCAGTGCTAGAAGTGACAGGGAATTCACAGATACGCAGTATTTT. Translation: CSARSDREFTDTQYF.

To note about this clonotype: The junction departs from germline at one end; a sequencing error may be responsible. This sequence joins TRBV7-8 and TRBJ1-2; TRBD1 might be the D (5 bases). The CDR3 extends over 12 amino acids. Germline V gene sequence: CDR1 SGHVS, CDR2 FQNEAQ. The CDR3 sequence: CASSSLSRGYTF. The CDR3 nucleotides read TGTGCCAGCAGCTCACTGAGTCGGGGCTACACCTTT.

The CDR3 sequence is CASSLNYRNTEAFF. CDR3 nucleotides: TGCGCCAGCAGCTTGAATTACAGGAACACTGAAGCTTTCTTT. This chain links TRBV5-1 with TRBJ1-1; D is unresolved. CDR3 length equals 14 residues. The germline gives CDR1 SGHRS, CDR2 YFSETQ. The V gene lost 1 base and the J gene lost 1 base, with 8 bases spanning the gap.

This chain's CDR3 is CSVRRSTYEQYF. CDR3 nucleotides: TGCAGCGTTAGACGGAGTACCTACGAGCAGTACTTC. V and J are TRBV29-1 and TRBJ2-7; no firm D call. Trimming removed 5 bases at V and 2 bases at J, with 10 bases between. The germline CDR1 and CDR2 sequences are SQVTM and ANQGSEA. The CDR3 totals 12 residues.

As regards this clonotype: This may arise from a read error, as a much more abundant clone is one base away. J is TRBJ2-7 and V is TRBV7-2; no firm D call. Per the germline V gene, CDR1 is SGHTA and CDR2 is FQGNSA. V was clipped by 3 bases and J by 10 bases, with 13 bases between them. The CDR3 is 12 residues long. DNA for the CDR3: TGTGCCAGCAGCTTGGAACATCCACCACAGTACTTC. It encodes CASSLEHPPQYF.

In DNA, the CDR3 is TGTGCCAGCAGTCAATACAGAGCCGAGCAGTACTTC. Encoded protein: CASSQYRAEQYF. This chain links TRBV12-3 or TRBV12-4 with TRBJ2-7; D not resolved. V was trimmed by 5 bases and J by 6 bases, leaving 11 bases between them. The CDR3 totals 12 residues.

V gene TRBV9 combines with J gene TRBJ2-5, with 7 bases fitting TRBD1. The J call is doubtful: the DNA matches TRBJ2-7 better. Germline assignment: CDR1 SGDLS and CDR2 YYNGEE. The CDR3 contains 14 residues. For the CDR3, the DNA is TGTGCCAGCAGCGTCGCAGAGGGGGCAGGCGAGCAGTACTTC. It codes for CASSVAEGAGEQYF.

With regard to this clonotype: Since a much larger clone is just one base distant, this may be a read error. V and J are TRBV21-1 and TRBJ2-1. TRBV21-1 counts as a pseudogene. CDR3 size: 16 residues. Here the CDR3 reads CASSKERDPRSYEQFF. The CDR3 DNA reads as TGTGCCAGCAGCAAAGAGCGGGATCCAAGGTCCTACGAGCAGTTCTTC.

The V call is TRBV5-8, the J call TRBJ1-5, with D maybe TRBD1 (6 bases). The CDR3 runs to 13 residues. Germline V gene data show CDR1 as SGHTS and CDR2 as YDEGEE. V shed 6 bases and J shed 1 base, with 8 bases lying between them. The CDR3 loop reads CASTQGSNQPQHF. CDR3 nucleotides: TGTGCCAGCACCCAGGGGAGCAATCAGCCCCAGCATTTT.

This clonotype was seen a handful of times. The chain couples TRBV29-1 to TRBJ2-7, with D hard to call. The length of the CDR3 is 13 residues. The V gene lost 6 bases and the J gene lost 0 bases, with 12 bases spanning the gap. In germline, CDR1 is SQVTM, CDR2 ANQGSEA. Here the CDR3 reads CSVDGPSSYEQYF. For the CDR3, the DNA is TGCAGCGTAGATGGACCAAGCTCCTACGAGCAGTACTTC.

The CDR3 loop reads CAWSGQGWYEQYF. CDR3 in DNA: TGTGCCTGGAGTGGGCAGGGGTGGTACGAGCAGTACTTC. This chain links TRBV30 with TRBJ2-7, with D possibly matching TRBD1 (6 bases). Germline lookup yields CDR1 GTSNPN and CDR2 SVGIG (reference sequence). With 1 base removed from V and 4 bases from J, the gap between germline ends came to 11 bases. This CDR3 is built from 13 residues.

This chain uses TRBV6-6 with TRBJ2-7, with TRBD1 matching 11 bases. The CDR3 runs to 16 residues. Germline-derived CDR1 and CDR2 are MNHNY and SVGAGI (reference sequence). V lost 6 bases to trimming and J lost 2 bases; unmatched junction nucleotides: 9. This CDR3 reads CASSRLRDRGTYEQYF. In DNA, the CDR3 is TGTGCCAGCAGCCGACTCCGGGACAGGGGGACCTACGAGCAGTACTTC.

A few counts support this clonotype. The chain couples TRBV29-1 to TRBJ2-5; 10 nucleotides agree with TRBD1. The trim removed 3 bases at V and 4 bases at J, leaving 5 bases unmatched. The CDR3 runs 14 residues. The germline CDR1 and CDR2 sequences are SQVTM and ANQGSEA. CDR3 protein: CSVEEWTGGETQYF. The CDR3 nucleotides read TGCAGCGTTGAGGAGTGGACAGGGGGAGAGACCCAGTACTTC.

This chain links TRBV18 with TRBJ2-1; 7 bases are shared with TRBD1. Germline CDR1 is KGHSH and CDR2 is LQKENI. The CDR3 is 14 residues long. With V trimmed by 6 bases and J by 6 bases, 8 bases remained unmatched. CDR3 region: CASSPGQVGNEQFF. CDR3 nucleotides: TGTGCCAGCTCTCCCGGACAGGTTGGCAATGAGCAGTTCTTC.

This rearrangement joins TRBV20-1 to TRBJ2-1; D remains ambiguous. Germline CDR1 reads DFQATT; CDR2 reads SNEGSKA (reference sequence). Trimming pared 3 bases from V and 7 bases from J, leaving 7 bases between. The CDR3 runs 11 residues. Written as DNA, the CDR3 is TGCAGTGCTAGCGCAACTAATGAGCAGTTCTTC. It yields the protein CSASATNEQFF.

The chain carries TRBV3-1 and TRBJ2-1; D is unresolved. V was trimmed by 4 bases and J by 6 bases, leaving 13 bases between them. This CDR3 comprises 14 residues. The germline V gene encodes CDR1 LGHDT and CDR2 YNNKEL (reference sequence). The CDR3 loop is CASSPSYVSNEQFF. CDR3 coding DNA: TGTGCCAGCAGCCCGTCCTATGTCTCCAATGAGCAGTTCTTC.

This clonotype has a single count. Given a much more abundant clone one base away, this may be a read error. The chain recombines TRBV6-5 with TRBJ2-7; 9 bases map to TRBD1. Germline V gene lookup returns CDR1 MNHEY and CDR2 SVGAGI. The CDR3 runs to 14 residues. In nucleotides, the CDR3 is TGTGCCAGCAGATCCGACAGGGGGGCGTACGTGCAGTACTTC. It is translated as CASRSDRGAYVQYF.

The chain joins TRBV29-1 to TRBJ1-1; no reliable D call. Per the germline V gene, CDR1 is SQVTM and CDR2 is ANQGSEA. Between the trimmed V and J ends, which lost 1 base and 0 bases, there was a span of 6 bases. This CDR3 has 13 residues. CDR3 DNA sequence: TGCAGCGTTGAAGCCCGGTTGAACACTGAAGCTTTCTTT. This gives the protein CSVEARLNTEAFF.

The chain couples TRBV9 to TRBJ2-3, with 11 bases lining up with TRBD2. Germline CDR1 is SGDLS and CDR2 is YYNGEE. This CDR3 has 20 residues. V gave up 4 bases and J gave up 0 bases; unmatched junction bases: 16. The CDR3 DNA follows: TGTGCCAGCAGCTCCCCCCTCGGGCTAGCGGGGGGCCTCAGCACAGATACGCAGTATTTT. Encoded protein: CASSSPLGLAGGLSTDTQYF.

Note on this clonotype: Possible read error: a much larger clone is one base away. The chain couples TRBV7-8 to TRBJ1-2, with no clear D. Germline V CDR1 and CDR2: SGHVS, FQNEAQ. This CDR3 contains 12 residues. The CDR3 DNA is TGTGCCGGCAGCTTAGATAGCCCCGGCTACACCTTC. This translates into CAGSLDSPGYTF.

The V gene is TRBV24-1, the J gene TRBJ2-1, with TRBD2 matching 14 bases. The ends lost 8 bases at V and 7 bases at J; junction bases unmatched: 3. The CDR3 spans 14 residues. The germline V gene encodes CDR1 KGHDR and CDR2 SFDVKD. The CDR3 region is CATMGTSGSNEQFF. CDR3 DNA sequence: TGTGCCACCATGGGGACTAGCGGGAGTAATGAGCAGTTCTTC.

This clonotype was found a few times. The chain employs TRBV20-1 and TRBJ2-4, with 8 bases that match TRBD1. The CDR3 spans 15 residues. V trimming: 6 bases; J trimming: 3 bases; junction bases outside the gene matches: 10. Germline V lookup: CDR1 DFQATT, CDR2 SNEGSKA (reference sequence). The CDR3 DNA reads TGCAGTGCCACCGACAGGGGTGAGGGCAAAAACATTCAGTACTTC. This codes for CSATDRGEGKNIQYF.

The sample holds one count of this clonotype. The J gene is TRBJ2-5, the V gene TRBV20-1; possibly TRBD2 for D (6 bases). V was trimmed by 4 bases and J by 6 bases, leaving 15 bases between them. The CDR3 contains 13 residues. Germline-derived CDR1 and CDR2 are DFQATT and SNEGSKA (reference sequence). CDR3 bases: TGCAGTGCTAATCGGAGGGGTGGTAAGACCCAGTACTTC. Its translation: CSANRRGGKTQYF.